This T cell receptor beta chain was recorded in a study of blood T cell repertoires in COVID-19. Study-level background: Sites in the United States, Italy and Spain provided acute and convalescent COVID-19 samples.

Assay: immunoSEQ multiplex PCR; the TCRdb copy retains only in-frame clones and omits some. This table has some 260,000 clones, more than 70% appearing once. Germline lookup yields CDR1 SGHRS and CDR2 YFSETQ. The CDR3 is 15 amino acids. V was clipped by 4 bases and J by 4 bases; unmatched bases: 5. The sample consisted of peripheral blood. This receptor was taken from a woman between 35 and 50 years old who had recovered from COVID-19. The chain carries TRBV5-1 and TRBJ1-3; TRBD1 agrees at 10 bases. The CDR3 DNA follows: TGCGCCAGCAGCCGGGACAGGGGTGCCGGAAACACCATATATTTT. Translating gives CASSRDRGAGNTIYF.